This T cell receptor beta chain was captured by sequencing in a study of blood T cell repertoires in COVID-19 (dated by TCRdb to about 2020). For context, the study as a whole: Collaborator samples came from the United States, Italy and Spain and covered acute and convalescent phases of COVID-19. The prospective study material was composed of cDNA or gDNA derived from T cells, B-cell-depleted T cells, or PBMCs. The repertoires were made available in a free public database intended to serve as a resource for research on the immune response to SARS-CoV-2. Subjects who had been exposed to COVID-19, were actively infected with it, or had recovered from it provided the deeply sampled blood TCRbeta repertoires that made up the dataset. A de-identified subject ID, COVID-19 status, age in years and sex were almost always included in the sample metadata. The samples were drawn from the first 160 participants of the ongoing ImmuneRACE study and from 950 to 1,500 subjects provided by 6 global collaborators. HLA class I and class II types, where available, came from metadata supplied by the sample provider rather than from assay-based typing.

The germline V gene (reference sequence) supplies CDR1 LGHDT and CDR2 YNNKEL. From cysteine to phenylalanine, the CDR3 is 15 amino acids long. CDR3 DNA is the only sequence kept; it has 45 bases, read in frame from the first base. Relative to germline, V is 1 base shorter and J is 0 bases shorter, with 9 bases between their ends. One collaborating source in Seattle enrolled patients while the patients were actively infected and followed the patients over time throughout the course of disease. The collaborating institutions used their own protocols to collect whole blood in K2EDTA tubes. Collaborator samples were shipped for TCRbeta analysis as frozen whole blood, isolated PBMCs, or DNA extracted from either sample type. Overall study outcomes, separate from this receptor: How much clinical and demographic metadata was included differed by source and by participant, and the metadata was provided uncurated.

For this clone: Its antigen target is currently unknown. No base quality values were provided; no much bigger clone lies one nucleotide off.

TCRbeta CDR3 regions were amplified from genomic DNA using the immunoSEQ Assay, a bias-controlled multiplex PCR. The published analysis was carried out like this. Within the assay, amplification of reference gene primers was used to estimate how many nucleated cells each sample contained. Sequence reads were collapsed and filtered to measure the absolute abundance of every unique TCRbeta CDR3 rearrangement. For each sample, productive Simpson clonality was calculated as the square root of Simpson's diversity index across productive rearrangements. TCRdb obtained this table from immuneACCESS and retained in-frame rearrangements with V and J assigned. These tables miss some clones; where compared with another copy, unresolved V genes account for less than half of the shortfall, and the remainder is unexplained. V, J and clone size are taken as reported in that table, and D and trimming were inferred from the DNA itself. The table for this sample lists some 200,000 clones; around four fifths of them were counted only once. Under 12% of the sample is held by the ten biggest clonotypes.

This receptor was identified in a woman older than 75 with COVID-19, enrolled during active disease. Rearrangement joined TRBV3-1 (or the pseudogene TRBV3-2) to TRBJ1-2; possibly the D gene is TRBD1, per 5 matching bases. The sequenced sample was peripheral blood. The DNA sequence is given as TGTGCCAGCAGCCAAGCGGGGGAGGCTAACTATGGCTACACCTTC. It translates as CASSQAGEANYGYTF.